The sequence of this T cell receptor beta chain was determined in a study of kidney transplant recipient with SARS-CoV-2 infection. In TCRdb, the reads were re-called with MiXCR into one record per CDR3 protein. The data show roughly 230,000 distinct CDR3 sequences, with about 28% seen just once and roughly 7% held by the top ten. The CDR3 is 17 amino acids. Trimming removed 5 bases at V and 5 bases at J, with 24 bases between. The germline gives CDR1 LGHDT, CDR2 YNNKEL (reference sequence). Worth noting for this clonotype: Since a much larger clone is just one base distant, this may be a read error.

Sequenced material: a blood sample, taken at baseline and between days 110 and 120 from a kidney transplant recipient. The rearrangement uses TRBV3-1 and TRBJ2-5; D is unclear. The receptor's source is a male patient in his thirties who had COVID-19 and was a kidney transplant recipient. The graft donor may be the source of some T cells. The CDR3 DNA reads as TGTGCCAGCAGCGAAAAGATTCCCACTTCTTTCTCTGAGACCCAGTACTTC. Translation: CASSEKIPTSFSETQYF.